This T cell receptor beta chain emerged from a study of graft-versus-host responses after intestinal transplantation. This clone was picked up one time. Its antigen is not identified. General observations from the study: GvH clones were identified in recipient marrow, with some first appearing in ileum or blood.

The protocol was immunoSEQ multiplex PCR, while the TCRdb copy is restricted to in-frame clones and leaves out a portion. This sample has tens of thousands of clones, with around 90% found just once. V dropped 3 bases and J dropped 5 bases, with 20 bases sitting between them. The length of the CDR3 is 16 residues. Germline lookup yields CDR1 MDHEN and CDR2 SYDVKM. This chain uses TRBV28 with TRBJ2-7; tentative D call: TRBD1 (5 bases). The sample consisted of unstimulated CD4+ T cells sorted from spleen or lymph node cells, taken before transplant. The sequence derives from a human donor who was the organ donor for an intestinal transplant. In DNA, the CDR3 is TGTGCCAGCAGTTTTATCGTCAGGGTCCGTATACACGAGCAGTACTTC. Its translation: CASSFIVRVRIHEQYF.